The subject of this entry is one T cell receptor (beta chain). CDR1 and CDR2 (germline): LGHNT, FRNRAP. The CDR3 has 15 residues. The V and J ends lost 4 bases and 8 bases respectively, with 20 bases between them. The data are from a study of blood T cells in healthy people across ages. A J-beta primer mix and a sample-barcoded 5' primer were used in a second PCR of roughly 6 to 11 cycles. Using its own MiXCR run on the 5' RACE reads, TCRdb lists one record per CDR3 protein. The sample contains approximately 800,000 distinct CDR3 sequences, less than 70% of which appear only once. The TCR comes from a man older than 75 in good health. The sample was blood. The gene calls are TRBV12-5 and TRBJ1-2, with a possible D match to TRBD1 (5 bases). CDR3 protein: CASGSPKTDGGGYTF. The CDR3 DNA sequence: TGTGCTAGTGGTTCTCCCAAGACAGATGGAGGAGGCTACACCTTC. The full variable domain, completed using reference TRBV12-5 and TRBJ1-2, is DARVTQTPRHKVTEMGQEVTMRCQPILGHNTVFWYRQTMMQGLELLAYFRNRAPLDDSGMPKDRFSAEMPDATLATLKIQPSEPRDSAVYFCASGSPKTDGGGYTFGSGTRLTVV.